The 27 T cell receptor beta chains presented below share a single source sample, sequenced in a study of T cells in women clearing cervical HPV infection. Produced via immunoSEQ multiplex PCR; TCRdb's table is partial and in-frame only. The listing records 30,000 to 35,000 clones. The source material was blood buffy coat. The receptors here all came from a woman aged 18-69 years with a cervical HPV16 infection that either progressed to CIN3+ or cleared (not recorded which).

As regards this clone: The read terminates 3 residues ahead of where the CDR3 ends, so the germline J gene completes it. J is TRBJ2-3 and V is TRBV12-3 or TRBV12-4, with TRBD2 matching over 11 bases. V trimming: 5 bases; J trimming: 6 bases; junction bases outside the gene matches: 4. This CDR3 spans 14 amino acids. CDR3 residues: CASSPSGGWDTQYF. The sequenced part of the CDR3 DNA is TGTGCCAGCAGTCCTAGCGGGGGGTGGGATACG.

With respect to this clone: The read ends 3 residues shy of where the CDR3 ends; the end is completed using the germline J gene. The genes are TRBV19 and TRBJ2-7; 7 bases line up with TRBD2. The V and J ends lost 4 bases and 2 bases, in that order; junction bases with no gene match: 5. The CDR3 runs to 14 residues. CDR1 LNHDA and CDR2 SQIVND come from the germline V gene (reference sequence). This chain's CDR3 is CASSNQRGAYEQYF. The sequenced CDR3 bases are TGTGCCAGTAGTAACCAGCGGGGCGCCTACGAG.

Concerning this clone: The missing CDR3 end, 3 residues past where the read stops, is filled in from the germline J gene. The chain couples TRBV13 to TRBJ2-3; 14 bases line up with TRBD2. The germline gives CDR1 PRHDT, CDR2 FYEKMQ (reference sequence). Trimming removed 5 bases from V and 4 bases from J; junction bases left unmatched: 2. The CDR3 runs to 15 residues. CDR3 amino acids: CASSMTSGGADTQYF. CDR3 bases read: TGTGCCAGCAGCATGACTAGCGGGGGGGCAGATACG.

Concerning this clone itself: The sequence runs out 3 residues before the end of the CDR3; the remainder is reconstructed from the germline J gene. The chain combines TRBV24-1 with TRBJ2-1; the D gene is possibly TRBD2 (5 bases). The CDR3 is 15 residues long. The V and J ends lost 1 base and 0 bases respectively, with 6 bases between them. CDR1 and CDR2 (germline): KGHDR, SFDVKD. The CDR3 sequence is CATSDFEGSYNEQFF. CDR3 DNA, as far as it was read: TGTGCCACCAGTGATTTCGAGGGCTCCTACAATGAG.

With regard to this clone: The missing CDR3 end, 3 residues past where the read stops, is filled in from the germline J gene. V and J are TRBV20-1 and TRBJ2-7; 7 nucleotides align to TRBD1. With V trimmed by 3 bases and J by 5 bases, 10 bases remained unmatched. Germline lookup yields CDR1 DFQATT and CDR2 SNEGSKA (reference sequence). This CDR3 spans 14 amino acids. The CDR3 is CSARAGAGGNEQYF. The sequenced CDR3 bases are TGCAGTGCTAGGGCCGGGGCAGGGGGTAACGAG.

A word on this clone: Read data end 3 residues before the CDR3 end; the end is taken from the germline J gene. This rearrangement joins TRBV7-2 to TRBJ2-1; possible D gene TRBD1, 5 bases. Germline V gene data show CDR1 as SGHTA and CDR2 as FQGNSA. This CDR3 comprises 14 residues. Trimming removed 2 bases from V and 7 bases from J, with 12 bases in between. CDR3 bases read: TGTGCCAGCAGCTTAAATCGAAAGGGGAATGAG. Residues: CASSLNRKGNE. The complete CDR3 protein is CASSLNRKGNEQFF.

A note on this clone: From the germline J gene comes the end of the CDR3, since the read stops 3 residues before it. This rearrangement joins TRBV6-2 or TRBV6-3 to TRBJ2-3, with 8 bases that match TRBD1. The germline CDR1 and CDR2 sequences are MNHEY and SVGEGT. V gave up 5 bases and J gave up 0 bases; unmatched junction bases: 7. The CDR3 consists of 16 residues. The CDR3 spells CASSPVRDRSTDTQYF. The CDR3 DNA, read in part, is TGTGCCAGCAGTCCAGTCCGGGACAGGAGCACAGATACG.

A note on this clone: The CDR3 goes on 3 residues after the read ends, and that part is filled in from the germline J gene. This chain joins TRBV5-4 and TRBJ2-5; D perhaps matches TRBD1 (6 bases). V lost 5 bases and J lost 0, with 8 bases in between. Germline CDR1 reads SGHNT; CDR2 reads YYREEE (reference sequence). CDR3 length equals 13 residues. The part of the CDR3 DNA that was read is TGTGCCAGCAGTAGGGACAACCAAGAGACC. This sequence encodes CASSRDNQET. The whole CDR3 sequence is CASSRDNQETQYF.

With respect to this clone: The DNA ends 3 residues before the CDR3 does, and the rest of the CDR3 is filled in from the germline J gene. J is TRBJ2-7 and V is TRBV10-3; 11 bases align to TRBD1. Germline V gives CDR1 ENHRY, CDR2 SYGVKD. The CDR3 is 14 residues long. V trimming: 7 bases; J trimming: 3 bases; junction bases outside the gene matches: 5. CDR3 protein: CAINPGQGDYEQYF. The covered CDR3 bases are TGTGCCATCAATCCGGGACAGGGGGACTACGAG.

Note on this clone: The read terminates 3 residues before the CDR3 end, so the remaining end is supplied by the germline J gene. The V and J genes are TRBV27 and TRBJ2-7, with 10 bases aligning to TRBD2. This CDR3 spans 15 amino acids. Germline V gene lookup returns CDR1 MNHEY and CDR2 SMNVEV (reference sequence). V was pared by 5 bases and J by 3 bases, with 7 bases of the junction left unmatched. CDR3 protein: CASSLKLAGYYEQYF. The sequenced part of the CDR3 DNA is TGTGCCAGCAGTCTTAAACTAGCGGGATACTACGAG.

In regard to this clone: The CDR3 is cut off 3 residues early in the read; its end comes from the germline J gene. The rearrangement joins TRBV30 to TRBJ2-2, with 11 nucleotides matching TRBD1. The CDR3 totals 16 residues. V trimming: 4 bases; J trimming: 4 bases; junction bases outside the gene matches: 8. CDR1 and CDR2 from the germline V gene are GTSNPN and SVGIG (reference sequence). The CDR3 region is CAWIGKGTGGTGELFF. The covered CDR3 bases are TGTGCCTGGATTGGTAAAGGGACAGGGGGCACCGGGGAG.

Details on this clone: The CDR3 end falls 3 residues outside the read, so it is completed with the germline J gene. This chain uses TRBV20-1 with TRBJ1-5; 7 bases are shared with TRBD1. V gave up 4 bases and J gave up 1 base; unmatched junction bases: 10. Per the germline V gene, CDR1 is DFQATT and CDR2 is SNEGSKA (reference sequence). CDR3 length: 16 residues. CDR3 loop: CSATPQGRESNQPQHF. CDR3 bases read: TGCAGTGCTACGCCACAGGGGAGAGAGAGCAATCAGCCC.

Concerning this clone itself: Coverage ceases 3 residues before the CDR3 finishes, and the germline J gene fills in the end. This chain links TRBV29-1 with TRBJ1-1; 8 bases align to TRBD1. The V and J ends lost 7 bases and 1 base, in that order; junction bases with no gene match: 5. Germline V gene sequence: CDR1 SQVTM, CDR2 ANQGSEA. The CDR3 consists of 13 residues. The CDR3 here is CSAEGQGNTEAFF. The DNA read from the CDR3 is TGCAGCGCCGAAGGACAGGGGAACACTGAA.

For this clone: With the read ending 3 residues before the CDR3 end, the germline J gene is used to fill in that end. The chain links TRBV19 to TRBJ1-2; 8 bases line up with TRBD1. The CDR3 has 15 amino acids. Germline CDR1 reads LNHDA; CDR2 reads SQIVND (reference sequence). The CDR3 DNA, read in part, is TGTGCCAGTAGTATGACAGGGGTGTCGACAGATACC. It is translated as CASSMTGVSTDT. The CDR3 reads in full as CASSMTGVSTDTYTF. Full variable domain (missing parts from reference TRBV19 and TRBJ1-2): DGGITQSPKYLFRKEGQNVTLSCEQNLNHDAMYWYRQDPGQGLRLIYYSQIVNDFQKGDIAEGYSVSREKKESFPLTVTSAQKNPTAFYLCASSMTGVSTDTYTFGSGTRLTVV.

Partial CDR3 DNA: TGTGCCAGCAGCCTCAACCGAGCGGGGAATGAG. This encodes CASSLNRAGNE. The entire CDR3 sequence reads CASSLNRAGNEQFF. V and J are TRBV7-2 and TRBJ2-1; 7 bases agree with TRBD2. The read ends 3 residues early relative to the CDR3; the germline J gene fills the gap. V gave up 5 bases and J gave up 7 bases; unmatched junction bases: 8. Germline CDR1 SGHTA, CDR2 FQGNSA. This CDR3 comprises 14 residues.

A remark on this clone: The sequence runs out 3 residues before the end of the CDR3; the remainder is reconstructed from the germline J gene. This chain uses TRBV12-3 or TRBV12-4 with TRBJ2-1; perhaps TRBD1 as D (5 bases). The length of the CDR3 is 15 residues. V lost 8 bases to trimming and J lost 0 bases, with 14 bases between them. The CDR3 loop is CASQRQSSSYNEQFF. The DNA read from the CDR3 is TGTGCCAGCCAAAGACAGTCGAGCTCCTACAATGAG.

Notes on this clone: The CDR3 end is not reached by the read, which stops 3 residues before it; the germline J gene fills it in. The V gene is TRBV30, the J gene TRBJ1-1, with D possibly TRBD1 on 5 matching bases. Looked up from germline, CDR1 is GTSNPN and CDR2 is SVGIG (reference sequence). This CDR3 is built from 13 residues. Trimming took 2 bases from V and 1 from J, leaving 8 bases between them. The sequenced CDR3 bases are TGTGCCTGGAGTCGGGGGGAGAACACTGAA. Residues: CAWSRGENTE. The CDR3, in full, reads CAWSRGENTEAFF. Using reference TRBV30 and TRBJ1-1 for the parts outside the CDR3, the full variable domain is SQTIHQWPATLVQPVGSPLSLECTVEGTSNPNLYWYRQAAGRGLQLLFYSVGIGQISSEVPQNLSASRPQDRQFILSSKKLLLSDSGFYLCAWSRGENTEAFFGQGTRLTVV.

To note about this clone: Coverage ceases 3 residues before the CDR3 finishes, and the germline J gene fills in the end. J is TRBJ2-5 and V is TRBV6-2 or TRBV6-3; D possibly corresponds to TRBD2 (6 bases). The V and J ends lost 5 bases and 7 bases respectively, with 17 bases between them. Germline CDR1 and CDR2: MNHEY and SVGEGT. CDR3 length equals 14 residues. CDR3 DNA, as far as it was read: TGTGCCAGCAGTCATGGGACTTCGTTAGGGACC. Translated, it gives CASSHGTSLGT. The whole CDR3 sequence reads CASSHGTSLGTQYF.

A note on this clone: The CDR3 is cut off 3 residues early in the read; its end comes from the germline J gene. The rearrangement joins TRBV19 to TRBJ1-5, with 9 positions matching TRBD1. Germline CDR1 and CDR2: LNHDA and SQIVND (reference sequence). V shed 7 bases and J 4 bases; nucleotides not matched to a gene: 2. CDR3 length: 13 amino acids. CDR3 bases read: TGTGCCAGTACCGACAGGGGGAATCAGCCC. This sequence encodes CASTDRGNQP. The complete CDR3 sequence is CASTDRGNQPQHF.

Details on this clone: Sequencing ends 3 residues short of the CDR3 end; the germline J gene provides the rest. The J gene is TRBJ2-7, the V gene TRBV2; 8 nucleotides agree with TRBD1. V gave up 6 bases and J gave up 3 bases; unmatched junction bases: 10. CDR1 is SNHLY, CDR2 FYNNEI, per germline. This CDR3 has 15 amino acids. This CDR3 is CASRLGGTGSYEQYF. CDR3 DNA, as far as it was read: TGTGCCAGCAGGCTCGGAGGGACAGGAAGCTACGAG.

As concerns this clone: The read terminates 3 residues ahead of where the CDR3 ends, so the germline J gene completes it. V gene TRBV7-3 combines with J gene TRBJ2-2, with 9 bases matching TRBD2. After removal of 4 bases from V and 0 bases from J, the junction contained 3 bases not matched to a gene. Germline V gives CDR1 SGHTA, CDR2 FQGTGA. The CDR3 contains 16 residues. This chain's CDR3 is CASSWLAGPNTGELFF. Partial CDR3 DNA: TGTGCCAGCAGCTGGCTAGCGGGACCGAACACCGGGGAG.

Note on this clone: The CDR3 end falls 3 residues outside the read, so it is completed with the germline J gene. The chain is built from TRBV7-2 and TRBJ2-3; D is unclear. This CDR3 is 12 amino acids long. The germline V gene encodes CDR1 SGHTA and CDR2 FQGNSA. The V gene lost 2 bases and the J gene lost 4 bases, with 4 bases spanning the gap. CDR3 DNA, as far as it was read: TGTGCCAGCAGCTTATATCCAGATACG. As protein: CASSLYPDT. The complete CDR3 protein is CASSLYPDTQYF.

About this clone itself: Read coverage stops 3 residues before the CDR3 terminus; the germline J gene supplies the remainder. This chain connects TRBV7-6 to TRBJ2-2; a weak D match, TRBD2 (5 bases). Germline assignment: CDR1 SGHVS and CDR2 FNYEAQ. This CDR3 spans 14 amino acids. V was clipped by 0 bases and J by 6 bases, with 8 bases between them. The CDR3 here is CASSLAWRAGELFF. Partial CDR3 DNA: TGTGCCAGCAGCTTAGCGTGGCGGGCCGGGGAG.

To note about this clone: Sequencing ends 3 residues short of the CDR3 end; the germline J gene provides the rest. This chain joins TRBV11-2 and TRBJ2-1, with D possibly TRBD1 on 5 matching bases. Trimming took 8 bases from V and 8 from J, leaving 19 bases between them. CDR3 length: 14 amino acids. Germline values: CDR1 SGHAT, CDR2 FQNNGV. CDR3 protein: CASLRVSKGDEQFF. The CDR3 DNA, read in part, is TGTGCCAGCTTACGGGTTTCAAAAGGGGATGAG.

With respect to this clone: The read is 3 residues too short to cover the CDR3 end, so that end is filled in from the germline J gene. The V gene is TRBV19, the J gene TRBJ2-3; TRBD2 agrees at 10 bases. The CDR3 spans 15 residues. CDR1 LNHDA and CDR2 SQIVND come from the germline V gene (reference sequence). J was trimmed by 1 base and V by 6 bases; bases with no gene match: 4. Here the CDR3 reads CASRTGTSGTDTQYF. The part of the CDR3 DNA that was read is TGTGCCAGTAGGACCGGGACTAGCGGCACAGATACG.

For this clone: The CDR3 end falls 3 residues outside the read, so it is completed with the germline J gene. The chain couples TRBV7-2 to TRBJ2-5; the D gene is possibly TRBD2 (6 bases). CDR1 is SGHTA and CDR2 is FQGNSA in the germline V gene. V lost 5 bases, J lost 6 bases, and 13 bases lay in between. This CDR3 contains 13 residues. The CDR3 loop is CASSPGDLKTQYF. The CDR3 DNA, read in part, is TGTGCCAGCAGCCCCGGGGACTTGAAGACC.

Note on this clone: The sequenced fragment ends 3 residues before the CDR3 boundary, so the rest is inferred from the germline J gene. The chain has TRBV18 and TRBJ1-3; 8 bases line up with TRBD1. Unmatched junction bases numbered 5, after V lost 4 bases and J lost 0 bases. The CDR3 consists of 16 residues. The V gene's germline CDR1 is KGHSH and CDR2 LQKENI. CDR3 DNA, as far as it was read: TGTGCCAGCTCACGGCAGGGGGCGAGCTCTGGAAACACC. Amino acid sequence: CASSRQGASSGNT. The whole CDR3 reads CASSRQGASSGNTIYF.